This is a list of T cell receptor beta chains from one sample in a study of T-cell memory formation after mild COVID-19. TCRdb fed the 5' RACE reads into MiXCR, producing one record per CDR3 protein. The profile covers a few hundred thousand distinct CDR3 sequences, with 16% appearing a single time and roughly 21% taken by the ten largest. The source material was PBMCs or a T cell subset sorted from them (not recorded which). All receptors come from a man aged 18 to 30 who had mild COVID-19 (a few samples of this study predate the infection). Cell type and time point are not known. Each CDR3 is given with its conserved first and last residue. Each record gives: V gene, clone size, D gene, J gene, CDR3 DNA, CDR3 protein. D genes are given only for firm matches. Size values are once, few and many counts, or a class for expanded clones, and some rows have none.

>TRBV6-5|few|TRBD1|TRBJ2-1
TGTGCCAGCAGCAGACAGGGTACCTACAATGAGCAGTTCTTC
CASSRQGTYNEQFF
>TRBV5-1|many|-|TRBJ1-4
TGCGCCAGCAGCTTGACGGAGACTAATGAAAAACTGTTTTTT
CASSLTETNEKLFF
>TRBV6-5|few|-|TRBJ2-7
TGTGCCAGCAGTTACAGTGTCGTGGGGACCTACGAGCAGTACTTC
CASSYSVVGTYEQYF
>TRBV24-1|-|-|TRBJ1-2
TGTGCCACCAGTGACCCCGGACAGTCCTATGGCTACACCTTC
CATSDPGQSYGYTF
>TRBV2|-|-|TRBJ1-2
TGTGCCAGCAGCGTGATCAGGTCTACCCCTTATGGCTACACCTTC
CASSVIRSTPYGYTF
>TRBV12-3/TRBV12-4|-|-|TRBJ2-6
TGTGCCAGCAGGGCCTCCCAAGGAGTCCTGACTTTC
CASRASQGVLTF
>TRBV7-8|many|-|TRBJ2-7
TGTGCCAGCAGAGACCAACAGGGCTCCTACGAGCAGTACTTC
CASRDQQGSYEQYF
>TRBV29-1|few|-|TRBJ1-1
TGCAGCGTTGGAGAGGATTGGGGAGCTTTCTTT
CSVGEDWGAFF
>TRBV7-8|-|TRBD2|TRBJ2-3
TGTGCCAGCAGCATGACTAGCGGGGGTAGCACAGATACGCAGTATTTT
CASSMTSGGSTDTQYF
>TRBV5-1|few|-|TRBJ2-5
TGCGCCAGCAGCTTGGATACGGTAACGACCCAGTACTTC
CASSLDTVTTQYF
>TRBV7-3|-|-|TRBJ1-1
TGTGCCAGCAGCTTAAAAGTCGGGAGGAACACTGAAGCTTTCTTT
CASSLKVGRNTEAFF
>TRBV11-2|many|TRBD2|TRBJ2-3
TGTGCCAGCAGGCTACTAGCGGGGGGCTACAGCACAGATACGCAGTATTTT
CASRLLAGGYSTDTQYF
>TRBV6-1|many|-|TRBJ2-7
TGTGCCAGCAGTGAAGAGGGGCCGACCTACGAGCAGTACTTC
CASSEEGPTYEQYF
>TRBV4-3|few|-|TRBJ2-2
TGCGCCATCTCGGTAGGGTTGAACACCGGGGAGCTGTTTTTT
CAISVGLNTGELFF
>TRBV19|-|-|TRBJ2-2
TGTGCCAGTAGTACTCGACCGAACACCGGGGAGCTGTTTTTT
CASSTRPNTGELFF
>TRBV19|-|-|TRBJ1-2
TGTGCCAGTAGAAACACCGGCTTGCGAGGCTACACCTTC
CASRNTGLRGYTF
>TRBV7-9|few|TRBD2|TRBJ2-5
TGTGCCAGCAGCCTCTGGTCCCCTAAGCGGGGGCAAGAGACCCAGTACTTC
CASSLWSPKRGQETQYF
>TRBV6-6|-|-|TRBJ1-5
TGTGCCAGCGGACAAAATCAGCCCCAGCATTTT
CASGQNQPQHF
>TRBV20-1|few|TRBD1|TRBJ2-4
TGCAGTGCTAGGGCGGGACAGGGGGTAGACATTCAGTACTTC
CSARAGQGVDIQYF
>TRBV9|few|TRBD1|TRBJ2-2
TGTGCCAGCAGACGACAGGGTACGAACACCGGGGAGCTGTTTTTT
CASRRQGTNTGELFF
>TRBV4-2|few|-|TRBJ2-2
TGTGCCAGCAGCCAAGTCGGGGGGGAGCTGTTTTTT
CASSQVGGELFF
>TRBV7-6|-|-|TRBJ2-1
TGTGCCAGCAGCCCAAAAGAGGGGAACTCCTACAATGAGCAGTTCTTC
CASSPKEGNSYNEQFF
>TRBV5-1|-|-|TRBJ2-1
TGCGCCAGCAGCTCCCGGGACGGGGACGCCCATGAGCAGTTCTTC
CASSSRDGDAHEQFF
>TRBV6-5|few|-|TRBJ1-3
TGTGCCAGCAGTTATGAGTTATTCTCTGGAAACACCATATATTTT
CASSYELFSGNTIYF
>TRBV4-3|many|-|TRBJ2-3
TGCGCCAGCAGCCAAGAACCGTTCACAGATACGCAGTATTTT
CASSQEPFTDTQYF
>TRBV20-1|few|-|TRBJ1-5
TGCAGTGCTGGACAGCCCAATCAGCCCCAGCATTTT
CSAGQPNQPQHF
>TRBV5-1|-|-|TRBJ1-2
TGCGCCAGCAGCTTGGACCCAGGGATCGACTATGGCTACACCTTC
CASSLDPGIDYGYTF
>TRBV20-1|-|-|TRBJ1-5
TGCAGTGCCCAGCGGGGGGAGAATCAGCCCCAGCATTTT
CSAQRGENQPQHF
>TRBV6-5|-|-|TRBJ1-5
TGTGCCAGCAGTTACTCTAGGGATAGCAATCAGCCCCAGCATTTT
CASSYSRDSNQPQHF
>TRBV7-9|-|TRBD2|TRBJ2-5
TGTGCCAGCAGCTTAGGACTAGCGGGGACCGAGTACCAAGAGACCCAGTACTTC
CASSLGLAGTEYQETQYF
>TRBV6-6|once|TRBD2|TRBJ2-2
TGTGCCAGCAGTCGGTCTAGCGGTACCGGGGAGCTGTTTTTT
CASSRSSGTGELFF
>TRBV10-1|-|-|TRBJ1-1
TGCGCCAGCAGTGCGGGGGCTAGGAACACTGAAGCTTTCTTT
CASSAGARNTEAFF
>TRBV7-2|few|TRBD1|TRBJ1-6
TGTGCCAGCAGCTGGGACAGATATAATTCACCCCTCCACTTT
CASSWDRYNSPLHF
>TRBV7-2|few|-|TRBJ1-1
TGTGCCAGCAGCCCCACTATGGGGAACACTGAAGCTTTCTTT
CASSPTMGNTEAFF
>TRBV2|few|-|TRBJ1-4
TGTGCCAGCAGGAGGGAGGTGATGGTTGAAAAACTGTTTTTT
CASRREVMVEKLFF
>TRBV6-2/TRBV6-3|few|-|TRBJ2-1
TGTGCCAGCAGGCTTCGGTCCTACAATGAGCAGTTCTTC
CASRLRSYNEQFF
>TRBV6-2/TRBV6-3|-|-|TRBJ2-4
TGTGCCAGCAGACCCCCGGGGCCAGACGGGACCAAAAACATTCAGTACTTC
CASRPPGPDGTKNIQYF
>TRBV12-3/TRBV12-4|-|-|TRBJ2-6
TGTGCCAGCAGTTTATCTGGGCCTGGGGCCAACGTCCTGACTTTC
CASSLSGPGANVLTF
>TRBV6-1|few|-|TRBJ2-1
TGTGCCAGCAGTGTAGGTAGGGGGGCCAGCAATGAGCAGTTCTTC
CASSVGRGASNEQFF
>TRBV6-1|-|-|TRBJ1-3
TGTGCCAGCAGTGAAATGGGTTCTGGAAACACCATATATTTT
CASSEMGSGNTIYF
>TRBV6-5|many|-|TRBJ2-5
TGTGCCAGCAGTTACCGAGGGAACTCCCAAGAGACCCAGTACTTC
CASSYRGNSQETQYF
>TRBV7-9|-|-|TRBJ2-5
TGTGCCAGCAGCTTAAGTCTCGAGGCCCAGTACTTC
CASSLSLEAQYF
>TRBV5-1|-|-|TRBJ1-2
TGCGCCAGCAGCTTGCAGGTGGGAGGCTACACCTTC
CASSLQVGGYTF
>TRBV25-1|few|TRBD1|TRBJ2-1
TGTGCCAGCAGTGGACCAACCGAGGGGGCTTCCTACAATGAGCAGTTCTTC
CASSGPTEGASYNEQFF
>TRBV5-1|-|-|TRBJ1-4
TGCGCCAGCAGCCCGGAGTCGGGATCAATTTGGGAAAAACTGTTTTTT
CASSPESGSIWEKLFF
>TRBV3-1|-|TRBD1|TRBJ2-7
TGTGCCAGCAGCCAAGGGACAGGAGGCGAGCAGTACTTC
CASSQGTGGEQYF
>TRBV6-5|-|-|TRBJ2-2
TGTGCCAGCAGTTACTCTCCTAGCCCCACCGGGGAGCTGTTTTTT
CASSYSPSPTGELFF
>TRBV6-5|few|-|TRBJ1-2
TGTGCCAGCAGATCTATCGTGGCTTGGGGCTACACCTTC
CASRSIVAWGYTF
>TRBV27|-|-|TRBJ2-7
TGTGCCAGCAGTTTATCGGGACGGAGCTCCTACGAGCAGTACTTC
CASSLSGRSSYEQYF
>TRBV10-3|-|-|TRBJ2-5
TGTGCCATCAGTGAGCCGAACGGTGGCCAAGAGACCCAGTACTTC
CAISEPNGGQETQYF
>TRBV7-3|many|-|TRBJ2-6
TGTGCCAGCAGCCCAACACTTTCTGGGGCCAACGTCCTGACTTTC
CASSPTLSGANVLTF
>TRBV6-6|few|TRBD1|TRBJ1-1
TGTGCCAGCAGTTCCCCCCCGGACAGGGGGAACACTGAAGCTTTCTTT
CASSSPPDRGNTEAFF